This passage covers 12 T cell receptor beta chains from one sample sequenced in a study of neurological immune-mediated disorders. TCRdb re-called the 5' RACE reads through MiXCR, storing one row per CDR3 protein. This repertoire shows tens of thousands of distinct CDR3 sequences, 13% to 15% found once; its top ten account for 25% to 30%. The specimen sequenced was PBMCs. These receptors all come from a woman aged 45-59 years with HTLV-1-associated myelopathy (HAM/TSP).

This clonotype was counted many times. The chain couples TRBV15 to TRBJ2-7; possibly TRBD1 for D (6 bases). CDR3 length: 13 residues. The ends were cut back, 5 bases at V and 1 base at J, with 9 bases in the middle. CDR1 and CDR2 from the germline V gene are LNHNV and YYDKDF (reference sequence). The CDR3 is CATSRDISYEQYF. CDR3 nucleotide sequence: TGTGCCACCAGCCGGGACATTTCCTACGAGCAGTACTTC.

In its sample, this clonotype was seen many times. J is TRBJ2-4 and V is TRBV4-2; a possible D gene is TRBD2 (6 bases). Germline assignment: CDR1 LGHNA and CDR2 YNFKEQ. Trimming pared 0 bases from V and 4 bases from J, leaving 10 bases between. The CDR3 contains 15 residues. The CDR3 region is CASSQDLSGKNIQYF. For the CDR3, the DNA is TGTGCCAGCAGCCAAGATCTGAGCGGGAAAAACATTCAGTACTTC.

This clonotype was seen repeatedly, ten times or more. V and J are TRBV9 and TRBJ1-2, with D unresolved. The CDR3 is 13 amino acids. V was pared by 4 bases and J by 7 bases, with 14 bases between. CDR1 is SGDLS and CDR2 is YYNGEE in the germline V gene. This chain's CDR3 is CASSPAPPLGYTF. In DNA form, the CDR3 reads TGTGCCAGCAGCCCAGCCCCCCCCCTTGGCTACACCTTC.

Regarding this clonotype: Given a much more abundant clone one base away, this may be a read error. The rearrangement uses TRBV20-1 and TRBJ1-5, with D unclear. There are 17 residues in the CDR3. Germline lookup yields CDR1 DFQATT and CDR2 SNEGSKA (reference sequence). This CDR3 reads CSARRGRRSYSNQPQNF. CDR3 bases: TGCAGTGCTAGACGCGGGAGGAGGTCCTATAGCAATCAGCCCCAGAATTTT.

The rearrangement joins TRBV19 to TRBJ2-7, with TRBD1 as a possible D gene (6 bases). Trimming cost V 3 bases and J 0 bases, with 12 bases left between them. The CDR3 is made up of 15 amino acids. Germline CDR1 and CDR2: LNHDA and SQIVND (reference sequence). The CDR3 here is CASSIGTPDSYEQYF. The CDR3, as DNA: TGTGCCAGTAGTATCGGGACACCTGACTCCTACGAGCAGTACTTC.

This clonotype was seen repeatedly, ten times or more. The J gene is TRBJ1-2, the V gene TRBV7-2; D is undetermined. CDR1 SGHTA and CDR2 FQGNSA come from the germline V gene. V was shortened by 3 bases and J by 5 bases, with 13 bases between the two germline ends. The CDR3 runs to 14 residues. The CDR3 DNA reads TGTGCCAGCAGCTTCGGATCCCCGGGGTATGGCTACACCTTC. It is translated as CASSFGSPGYGYTF.

This clonotype came up many times. V is TRBV4-2 and J is TRBJ1-5; D unresolved. The ends were cut back, 4 bases at V and 7 bases at J, with 11 bases in the middle. Germline V gene lookup returns CDR1 LGHNA and CDR2 YNFKEQ. This CDR3 has 13 amino acids. In nucleotides, the CDR3 is TGTGCCAGCAGCCCCTTCCCCGGACAGCCCCAGCATTTT. This translates into CASSPFPGQPQHF.

This clonotype has at least ten counts. The V and J genes are TRBV5-1 and TRBJ2-2, with 7 positions matching TRBD1. This CDR3 has 14 amino acids. CDR1 and CDR2 from the germline V gene are SGHRS and YFSETQ. With V trimmed by 7 bases and J by 5 bases, 8 bases remained unmatched. DNA for the CDR3: TGCGCCAGCCGTAACAGGGGTCGGACCGGGGAGCTGTTTTTT. Translation: CASRNRGRTGELFF.

DNA for the CDR3: TGTACTAGCAGCTTAGCGGAGGGCGAGGGGACCCAGTACTTC. Its protein product is CTSSLAEGEGTQYF. This chain links TRBV7-7 with TRBJ2-5; D possibly corresponds to TRBD2 (6 bases). CDR1 and CDR2 (germline): SSHAT, FNYEAQ (reference sequence). The CDR3 length is 14 residues.

Many counts were recorded for this clonotype. This chain connects TRBV7-2 to TRBJ2-6; maybe TRBD2 (6 bases). Germline V gene data show CDR1 as SGHTA and CDR2 as FQGNSA. The CDR3 is 19 residues long. The V end was cut by 8 bases, the J end by 2 bases, with 25 bases between. Here the CDR3 reads CASRPRRDRSETGANVLTF. The CDR3 DNA follows: TGTGCCAGCCGCCCGAGGCGGGACCGTTCAGAGACTGGGGCCAACGTCCTGACTTTC. The whole variable domain, remainder taken from reference TRBV7-2 and TRBJ2-6, is GAGVSQSPSNKVTEKGKDVELRCDPISGHTALYWYRQSLGQGLEFLIYFQGNSAPDKSGLPSDRFSAERTGGSVSTLTIQRTQQEDSAVYLCASRPRRDRSETGANVLTFGAGSRLTVL.

This clonotype was picked up many times. The rearrangement uses TRBV20-1 and TRBJ2-7; D perhaps matches TRBD2 (5 bases). This CDR3 spans 12 amino acids. Trimming left V 5 bases short and J 0 bases short, with 8 bases between. The V gene's germline CDR1 is DFQATT and CDR2 SNEGSKA (reference sequence). The CDR3 is CSAVGSSYEQYF. The CDR3 DNA reads as TGCAGTGCTGTGGGGAGCTCCTACGAGCAGTACTTC.

By sample share, this clonotype is medium-sized. The chain joins TRBV12-3 or TRBV12-4 to TRBJ2-1; 10 bases fit TRBD1. The V and J ends lost 7 bases and 2 bases, in that order; junction bases with no gene match: 2. This CDR3 spans 14 amino acids. The CDR3 region is CASTGTGAYNEQFF. CDR3 sequence (DNA): TGTGCCAGCACAGGGACAGGGGCCTACAATGAGCAGTTCTTC.